A single sample is the source of the 18 T cell receptor beta chains below, sequenced in a study of blood T cells in healthy people across ages. The authors ran a second PCR of about 6 to 12 cycles using a sample-barcoded 5' primer and a J-beta primer mix. TCRdb re-analysed the 5' RACE reads in MiXCR, keeping a single row per CDR3 protein. The table shows some 920,000 distinct CDR3 sequences, with 51% occurring only once. Specimen: blood. The source is a woman aged 55-69 years in good health.

The chain uses TRBV6-5 and TRBJ2-7, with 10 nucleotides matching TRBD1. V was clipped by 1 base and J by 6 bases; unmatched bases: 12. This CDR3 contains 17 residues. Germline V gene lookup returns CDR1 MNHEY and CDR2 SVGAGI. The CDR3 sequence: CASSYLNLGQGKSEQYF. CDR3 DNA: TGTGCCAGCAGTTACTTGAATTTGGGACAGGGGAAAAGCGAGCAGTACTTC.

The genes are TRBV7-9 and TRBJ1-4; D not certain. V shed 0 bases and J shed 11 bases, with 19 bases lying between them. The CDR3 has 16 amino acids. From germline, CDR1 is SEHNR and CDR2 FQNEAQ (reference sequence). Written as DNA, the CDR3 is TGTGCCAGCAGCTTAGCGGGCGCCGGACCAATGGGGAAACTGTTTTTT. The encoded protein is CASSLAGAGPMGKLFF.

The J gene is TRBJ2-3, the V gene TRBV27; 11 bases are shared with TRBD2. CDR1 and CDR2 from the germline V gene are MNHEY and SMNVEV (reference sequence). Trimming at V came to 6 bases and at J to 5 bases, leaving 7 bases not matched to a gene. This CDR3 comprises 15 residues. Written as DNA, the CDR3 is TGTGCCAGCAGGGAGCTAGCGGGAGGTCGAGATACGCAGTATTTT. It encodes CASRELAGGRDTQYF.

This clonotype occurred a few times. J is TRBJ2-5 and V is TRBV29-1; 9 bases agree with TRBD1. In germline, CDR1 is SQVTM, CDR2 ANQGSEA. There are 12 residues in the CDR3. Germline trimming cut 4 bases from V and 9 bases from J; bases unmatched to any gene: 6. The CDR3 is CSVGVTGGAQYF. The CDR3 nucleotides are TGCAGCGTTGGCGTGACAGGGGGGGCCCAGTACTTC.

The table lists this clonotype with a few counts. The V gene is TRBV28, the J gene TRBJ2-4; D gene ambiguous. Germline assignment: CDR1 MDHEN and CDR2 SYDVKM. Trimming left V 11 bases short and J 6 bases short, with 11 bases between. This CDR3 is 11 amino acids long. The CDR3 coding sequence is TGTGCCGCATCCCTATTAAACATTCAGTACTTC. Protein sequence: CAASLLNIQYF.

The chain links TRBV25-1 to TRBJ1-1; D gene ambiguous. Germline lookup yields CDR1 MGHDK and CDR2 SYGVNS. V lost 5 bases and J lost 4, with 8 bases in between. This CDR3 is 12 amino acids long. The CDR3 DNA is TGTGCCAGCAGTATCTCGGGCACTGAAGCTTTCTTT. It is translated as CASSISGTEAFF.

The V and J genes are TRBV15 and TRBJ1-5, with unresolved D. This CDR3 contains 15 residues. The V gene's germline CDR1 is LNHNV and CDR2 YYDKDF (reference sequence). Deletions cut 0 bases from V and 0 bases from J, with 6 bases between. In nucleotides, the CDR3 is TGTGCCACCAGCAGAGATGGGCTTAGCAATCAGCCCCAGCATTTT. Protein sequence: CATSRDGLSNQPQHF.

The chain uses TRBV20-1 and TRBJ1-1; D not resolved. The V gene's germline CDR1 is DFQATT and CDR2 SNEGSKA (reference sequence). The CDR3 extends over 12 amino acids. V dropped 5 bases and J dropped 1 base, with 8 bases sitting between them. CDR3 sequence reads: CSARKTNTEAFF. Written as DNA, the CDR3 is TGCAGTGCTCGCAAAACGAACACTGAAGCTTTCTTT.

This clonotype was counted only a few times. The chain joins TRBV4-1 to TRBJ2-7, with 8 bases lining up with TRBD2. V trimming: 4 bases; J trimming: 0 bases; junction bases outside the gene matches: 5. CDR1 MGHRA and CDR2 YSYEKL come from the germline V gene. CDR3 length: 15 amino acids. CDR3 sequence reads: CASSLLAVISYEQYF. The CDR3 DNA follows: TGCGCCAGCAGCCTACTAGCGGTGATCTCCTACGAGCAGTACTTC.

This clonotype was counted only a few times. The V call is TRBV7-2, the J call TRBJ2-7; TRBD1 agrees at 8 bases. Trimming cost V 3 bases and J 1 base; bases outside gene matches: 5. The CDR3 covers 15 residues. Germline CDR1 is SGHTA and CDR2 is FQGNSA. CDR3 bases: TGTGCCAGCAGCTTCACAGGGGGGTTATCCTACGAGCAGTACTTC. This sequence encodes CASSFTGGLSYEQYF. The entire variable domain, with the rest obtained from reference TRBV7-2 and TRBJ2-7, is as follows: GAGVSQSPSNKVTEKGKDVELRCDPISGHTALYWYRQSLGQGLEFLIYFQGNSAPDKSGLPSDRFSAERTGGSVSTLTIQRTQQEDSAVYLCASSFTGGLSYEQYFGPGTRLTVT.

The rearrangement joins TRBV11-1 to TRBJ2-7; no clear D gene. V was cut by 5 bases and J by 5 bases, with 16 bases left in between. This CDR3 is 14 amino acids long. Germline V CDR1 and CDR2: SGHAT, FQDESV (reference sequence). The CDR3 region has the DNA TGTGCCAGCAGCCCGGCATGGGAACTCCACGAGCAGTACTTC. This gives the protein CASSPAWELHEQYF.

Points on this clonotype: At one end the junction does not follow the germline gene, possibly because of a read error. This chain joins TRBV6-1 and TRBJ2-1; D gene unclear. CDR1 MNHNS and CDR2 SASEGT come from the germline V gene. The CDR3 runs 14 residues. This CDR3 is CAGSEASIYNEQFF. The CDR3 DNA is TGTGCCGGCAGTGAGGCTTCCATTTACAATGAGCAGTTCTTC.

The chain uses TRBV12-3 or TRBV12-4 and TRBJ2-7; maybe TRBD1 (6 bases). Trimming stripped 8 bases from V and 3 bases from J, with 8 bases between. The CDR3 totals 11 residues. In DNA, the CDR3 is TGTGCCAGCGTACAGGGCTACGAGCAGTACTTC. Its translation: CASVQGYEQYF.

This clonotype was seen a handful of times. The chain is built from TRBV7-9 and TRBJ2-5; tentative D call: TRBD1 (6 bases). The CDR3 length is 14 residues. From germline, CDR1 is SEHNR and CDR2 FQNEAQ (reference sequence). Trimming stripped 5 bases from V and 5 bases from J, with 15 bases between. The CDR3 DNA is TGTGCCAGCAGCGCTCCGAGACAGGCGGAGACCCAGTACTTC. This encodes CASSAPRQAETQYF.

This clonotype showed up many times. The chain has TRBV20-1 and TRBJ2-7; 9 nucleotides agree with TRBD2. V trimming: 5 bases; J trimming: 2 bases; junction bases outside the gene matches: 13. The V gene's germline CDR1 is DFQATT and CDR2 SNEGSKA (reference sequence). The CDR3 is 16 amino acids. For the CDR3, the DNA is TGCAGTGCTTGGTCCCCTTCTAGCGGGACAGCCTACGAGCAGTACTTC. Translating it yields CSAWSPSSGTAYEQYF.

The V and J genes are TRBV5-1 and TRBJ2-2; D unclear. Per germline, CDR1 SGHRS and CDR2 YFSETQ. The CDR3 runs to 16 residues. V lost 0 bases and J 0 bases, leaving 9 bases between the germline ends. CDR3 sequence: CASSLGQTANTGELFF. CDR3 DNA: TGCGCCAGCAGCTTGGGACAAACCGCGAACACCGGGGAGCTGTTTTTT.

This clonotype has more than one count but fewer than ten. The V gene is TRBV29-1, the J gene TRBJ2-7; the match to TRBD1 covers 7 bases. The CDR3 spans 13 residues. Germline V gives CDR1 SQVTM, CDR2 ANQGSEA. CDR3 amino acids: CGCQDRSSYEQYF. DNA of the CDR3: TGCGGTTGTCAGGACAGGAGCTCCTACGAGCAGTACTTC.

The gene calls are TRBV7-2 and TRBJ2-5; D is possibly TRBD2 (6 bases). Germline-derived CDR1 and CDR2 are SGHTA and FQGNSA. The CDR3 consists of 13 residues. The germline V and J ends were trimmed by 4 bases and 5 bases, with 11 bases remaining between them. CDR3 sequence: CASSSQGGETQYF. DNA of the CDR3: TGTGCCAGCAGCTCCCAGGGAGGTGAGACCCAGTACTTC. Using reference TRBV7-2 and TRBJ2-5 for the parts outside the CDR3, the full variable domain is GAGVSQSPSNKVTEKGKDVELRCDPISGHTALYWYRQSLGQGLEFLIYFQGNSAPDKSGLPSDRFSAERTGGSVSTLTIQRTQQEDSAVYLCASSSQGGETQYFGPGTRLLVL.